Below are 7 T cell receptor beta chains sequenced from a single sample in a study of post-analysis software for immune sequencing data. These receptors have no known antigen. Notes on the study in general: There were a few TRBV segments more frequent in patients than controls, and TRBV5-6, TRBV5-1 and TRBV20-1 were among them.

Libraries were made from TCR beta cDNA, and they carried unique molecular identifiers. TCRdb redid the calling of the PCR reads with MiXCR, one entry per CDR3 protein. The sample shows roughly 620,000 distinct CDR3 sequences, roughly 47% of them seen only once. Sequencing was performed on blood. These TCRs come from a girl under 18 with multiple sclerosis.

The chain is built from TRBV5-1 and TRBJ2-1; perhaps TRBD1 as D (5 bases). The CDR3 runs to 15 residues. Germline-derived CDR1 and CDR2 are SGHRS and YFSETQ. Trimming removed 5 bases at V and 4 bases at J, with 16 bases between. CDR3 amino acids: CASSPDGAGYNEQFF. CDR3 nucleotides: TGCGCCAGCAGTCCTGATGGGGCAGGATACAATGAGCAGTTCTTC.

This clonotype was seen more than once but under ten times. J is TRBJ2-1 and V is TRBV20-1; D ambiguous. This CDR3 contains 13 residues. CDR1 is DFQATT, CDR2 SNEGSKA, per germline (reference sequence). V gave up 7 bases and J gave up 10 bases, with 20 bases separating them. The CDR3 loop is CSVHSTFRDEQFF. The CDR3 DNA follows: TGCAGTGTCCATTCCACCTTTAGAGACGAGCAGTTCTTC.

The CDR3 DNA reads TGTGCCAGCAGCCCCGGGGGGTCGCATGAGCAGTACTTC. Protein: CASSPGGSHEQYF. The chain joins TRBV7-3 to TRBJ2-7; 7 bases are shared with TRBD2. Germline CDR1 reads SGHTA; CDR2 reads FQGTGA. V lost 5 bases, J lost 7 bases, and 8 bases stayed unmatched. CDR3 length: 13 residues.

This clonotype was seen only a few times. This sequence joins TRBV12-3 or TRBV12-4 and TRBJ2-3; no clear D. V gave up 11 bases and J gave up 4 bases, with 13 bases separating them. The CDR3 sequence is 12 residues long. CDR3 sequence (DNA): TGTGCCTCAGGAACGGCTCCAGATACGCAGTATTTT. Translating gives CASGTAPDTQYF.

The V gene is TRBV5-5, the J gene TRBJ2-1, with TRBD1 as a possible D gene (5 bases). Trimming cost V 6 bases and J 4 bases, with 20 bases left between them. Germline V lookup: CDR1 SGHKS, CDR2 YYEKEE (reference sequence). This CDR3 contains 16 residues. As DNA, the CDR3 is TGTGCCAGCACCCGGTCCCCAGGGCGATCTTACAATGAGCAGTTCTTC. It is translated as CASTRSPGRSYNEQFF.

V gene TRBV12-3 or TRBV12-4 combines with J gene TRBJ2-5; possibly TRBD2 for D (5 bases). The DNA end is more similar to TRBJ2-7, so the J call may be wrong. This CDR3 spans 17 amino acids. CDR3 amino acids: CASSPMGDSRPTYEQYF. Written as DNA, the CDR3 is TGTGCCAGCAGCCCAATGGGAGATAGCAGACCCACCTACGAGCAGTACTTC.

This clonotype was counted between two and nine times. J is TRBJ1-5 and V is TRBV12-3 or TRBV12-4; 7 nucleotides agree with TRBD1. V shed 0 bases, J shed 5 bases, and the junction held 1 base outside the gene matches. CDR3 length: 14 residues. CDR3: CASSLARGHQPQHF. In DNA form, the CDR3 reads TGTGCCAGCAGTTTAGCGAGGGGGCATCAGCCCCAGCATTTT.